The 32 T cell receptor beta chains below were found in one sample sequenced in a study of CD8 T cells in Susac syndrome. With random hexamers, 0.5 to 1 ug RNA was reverse transcribed. TCRdb reprocessed the immunoSEQ multiplex PCR reads with MiXCR, giving one entry per CDR3 protein. This sample has under 550,000 distinct CDR3 sequences; 85% occur once, and the top ten carry roughly 0.1%. Source material: CD8+ T cells from PBMCs. The receptors here all came from a human donor with multiple sclerosis.

The J gene is TRBJ2-5, the V gene TRBV15; D gene uncertain. V lost 8 bases to trimming and J lost 4 bases, with 14 bases between them. Germline CDR1 is LNHNV and CDR2 is YYDKDF (reference sequence). The CDR3 runs 13 residues. The CDR3 protein is CATLDTILETQYF. The CDR3 DNA sequence: TGTGCCACCCTAGACACCATCCTAGAGACCCAGTACTTC.

This clonotype was counted once. V gene TRBV14 combines with J gene TRBJ1-1, with D possibly matching TRBD1 (5 bases). Trimming took off 4 bases at V and 7 bases at J, with 13 bases between the two ends. The CDR3 sequence is 13 residues long. CDR1 SGHDN and CDR2 FVKESK come from the germline V gene. In DNA form, the CDR3 reads TGTGCCAGCAGCCCAGGAGGGGCGCTTGAAGCTTTCTTT. Translating it yields CASSPGGALEAFF.

V gene TRBV9 combines with J gene TRBJ1-1; D ambiguous. V was clipped by 3 bases and J by 1 base, with 10 bases between them. CDR1 and CDR2 (germline): SGDLS, YYNGEE. The CDR3 loop spans 14 amino acids. The CDR3 sequence is CASSEPETNTEAFF. The CDR3 coding sequence is TGTGCCAGCAGCGAGCCTGAGACGAACACTGAAGCTTTCTTT.

CDR3 DNA: TGCGCCAGCAGCCAAAGGCCCGTGTTTGCTTTGTCGAACACCGGGGAGCTGTTTTTT. It translates to CASSQRPVFALSNTGELFF. V and J are TRBV4-1 and TRBJ2-2; D is undetermined. Trimming took 2 bases from V and 0 from J, leaving 19 bases between them. Germline CDR1 and CDR2: MGHRA and YSYEKL. The CDR3 covers 19 residues.

The rearrangement uses TRBV20-1 and TRBJ1-2; 8 positions agree with TRBD1. J gave up 3 bases and V 3 bases, and 6 bases lay outside the gene matches. Germline assignment: CDR1 DFQATT and CDR2 SNEGSKA (reference sequence). The CDR3 spans 14 residues. DNA for the CDR3: TGCAGTGCTAGTCAGGACAGGGTGGACTATGGCTACACCTTC. Encoded protein: CSASQDRVDYGYTF.

The CDR3 DNA is TGTGCCAGCAGTTTAACCAGGGGGCCCACTGAAGCTTTCTTT. Its translation is CASSLTRGPTEAFF. The chain carries TRBV27 and TRBJ1-1; 8 nucleotides line up with TRBD1. From germline, CDR1 is MNHEY and CDR2 SMNVEV (reference sequence). The ends lost 2 bases at V and 4 bases at J; junction bases unmatched: 3. There are 14 residues in the CDR3.

This chain joins TRBV19 and TRBJ1-1; D call uncertain. Trimming left V 3 bases short and J 7 bases short, with 9 bases between. CDR1 LNHDA and CDR2 SQIVND come from the germline V gene (reference sequence). This CDR3 comprises 12 residues. As DNA, the CDR3 is TGTGCCAGTAGTATGAGCCCGTATGAAGCTTTCTTT. It codes for CASSMSPYEAFF. Supplemented by reference TRBV19 and TRBJ1-1, the full variable domain reads DGGITQSPKYLFRKEGQNVTLSCEQNLNHDAMYWYRQDPGQGLRLIYYSQIVNDFQKGDIAEGYSVSREKKESFPLTVTSAQKNPTAFYLCASSMSPYEAFFGQGTRLTVV.

The sample holds a few counts of this clonotype. V is TRBV5-1 and J is TRBJ2-7; D possibly uses TRBD1 or TRBD2 (6 bases each). This CDR3 comprises 17 residues. Trimming removed 4 bases at V and 0 bases at J, with 20 bases between. CDR1 is SGHRS and CDR2 is YFSETQ in the germline V gene. In DNA form, the CDR3 reads TGCGCCAGCAGCCCGGTGTCGAGGGGGGACTCCTCCTACGAGCAGTACTTC. Translation: CASSPVSRGDSSYEQYF. The full variable domain, in which reference TRBV5-1 and TRBJ2-7 provide the parts outside the CDR3, is KAGVTQTPRYLIKTRGQQVTLSCSPISGHRSVSWYQQTPGQGLQFLFEYFSETQRNKGNFPGRFSGRQFSNSRSEMNVSTLELGDSALYLCASSPVSRGDSSYEQYFGPGTRLTVT.

J is TRBJ2-1 and V is TRBV5-5; D is perhaps TRBD1 or TRBD2 (5 bases each). Germline V gene lookup returns CDR1 SGHKS and CDR2 YYEKEE (reference sequence). This CDR3 region has 15 residues. The V and J ends lost 0 bases and 2 bases respectively, with 9 bases between them. Here the CDR3 DNA reads TGTGCCAGCAGCTTGGGAGGGGACCCCTACAATGAGCAGTTCTTC. This translates into CASSLGGDPYNEQFF.

The chain is built from TRBV28 and TRBJ1-1; D is perhaps TRBD1 (5 bases). The germline V gene has CDR1 MDHEN and CDR2 SYDVKM. The CDR3 runs to 16 residues. V lost 3 bases and J lost 0, with 14 bases in between. Written as DNA, the CDR3 is TGTGCCAGCAGTTTTTTCGGGGGTGATATGAACACTGAAGCTTTCTTT. It translates to CASSFFGGDMNTEAFF.

The CDR3 loop reads CASSEALGIAGGPTDTQYF. CDR3 nucleotides: TGTGCCAGCAGTGAAGCATTGGGTATAGCGGGGGGCCCCACAGATACGCAGTATTTT. The rearrangement links TRBV2 to TRBJ2-3; TRBD2 agrees at 10 bases. Unmatched junction bases numbered 11, after V lost 0 bases and J lost 2 bases. There are 19 residues in the CDR3. Germline CDR1 reads SNHLY; CDR2 reads FYNNEI.

This sequence joins TRBV28 and TRBJ1-2, with D maybe TRBD1 (5 bases). The CDR3 runs 13 residues. V was shortened by 4 bases and J by 5 bases, with 11 bases between the two germline ends. CDR1 and CDR2 from the germline V gene are MDHEN and SYDVKM. The CDR3 nucleotides read TGTGCCAGCAGTTCCCGGGACCCATATGGCTACACCTTC. This encodes CASSSRDPYGYTF.

This chain joins TRBV29-1 and TRBJ1-1; D remains unclear. This CDR3 is 10 amino acids long. Germline CDR1 reads SQVTM; CDR2 reads ANQGSEA. V was trimmed by 5 bases and J by 2 bases, leaving 3 bases between them. CDR3 loop: CSVINTEAFF. Here the CDR3 DNA reads TGCAGCGTTATAAACACTGAAGCTTTCTTT.

The chain recombines TRBV20-1 with TRBJ2-1; 12 bases match TRBD1. V shed 3 bases and J 5 bases; nucleotides not matched to a gene: 8. This CDR3 has 16 amino acids. Looked up from germline, CDR1 is DFQATT and CDR2 is SNEGSKA (reference sequence). The CDR3: CSARIRDRGRHNEQFF. In DNA, the CDR3 is TGCAGTGCTAGGATCCGGGACAGGGGGCGCCACAATGAGCAGTTCTTC.

A note on this clonotype: The junction departs from germline at one end; a sequencing error may be responsible. The V gene is TRBV30, the J gene TRBJ1-1; D is unresolved. The CDR3 runs to 12 residues. Germline V lookup: CDR1 GTSNPN, CDR2 SVGIG (reference sequence). The CDR3 DNA is TGTGCCTGGAGACCCGTGAACACTGAAGTTTTCTTT. Encoded protein: CAWRPVNTEVFF. Together with reference TRBV30 and TRBJ1-1, the CDR3 gives the full variable domain: SQTIHQWPATLVQPVGSPLSLECTVEGTSNPNLYWYRQAAGRGLQLLFYSVGIGQISSEVPQNLSASRPQDRQFILSSKKLLLSDSGFYLCAWRPVNTEVFFGQGTRLTVV.

The chain is built from TRBV20-1 and TRBJ2-1; D is possibly TRBD2 (5 bases). V gave up 0 bases and J gave up 2 bases, with 11 bases separating them. The CDR3 covers 15 residues. Germline CDR1 and CDR2: DFQATT and SNEGSKA (reference sequence). CDR3 bases: TGCAGTGCTAGAGACGCGGACTTTACCTACAATGAGCAGTTCTTC. Protein: CSARDADFTYNEQFF.

The rearrangement joins TRBV6-1 to TRBJ1-2, with 7 bases fitting TRBD1. From germline, CDR1 is MNHNS and CDR2 SASEGT. CDR3 length: 20 residues. V lost 4 bases, J lost 0 bases, and 20 bases stayed unmatched. The CDR3 nucleotides read TGTGCCAGCAGTGGACCCGGAATCTGGACAGGAGCCTTCTCTAACTATGGCTACACCTTC. The encoded protein is CASSGPGIWTGAFSNYGYTF.

V gene TRBV30 combines with J gene TRBJ2-3; perhaps TRBD2 as D (6 bases). V lost 3 bases and J lost 14, with 24 bases in between. Germline loops: CDR1 GTSNPN, CDR2 SVGIG (reference sequence). The CDR3 runs to 14 residues. CDR3 amino acids: CAWRDYPDTLGWYF. Here the CDR3 DNA reads TGTGCCTGGAGGGACTACCCAGATACGCTGGGATGGTATTTT.

V is TRBV5-1 and J is TRBJ2-2; D is uncertain. CDR1 is SGHRS and CDR2 is YFSETQ in the germline V gene. V was pared by 5 bases and J by 0 bases, with 11 bases between. CDR3 size: 15 residues. CDR3 amino acids: CASSSRGPNTGELFF. The CDR3 DNA follows: TGCGCCAGCAGTAGCCGAGGCCCGAACACCGGGGAGCTGTTTTTT.

The chain is built from TRBV7-8 and TRBJ1-6; 7 bases are shared with TRBD1. V lost 3 bases, J lost 7 bases, and 6 bases stayed unmatched. CDR3 length: 15 amino acids. Germline V gene lookup returns CDR1 SGHVS and CDR2 FQNEAQ. CDR3 loop: CASSFRQGINSPLHF. The CDR3 nucleotides are TGTGCCAGCAGCTTTAGACAGGGAATCAATTCACCCCTCCACTTT. The full variable domain, its missing parts supplied by reference TRBV7-8 and TRBJ1-6, is GAGVSQSPRYKVAKRGQDVALRCDPISGHVSLFWYQQALGQGPEFLTYFQNEAQLDKSGLPSDRFFAERPEGSVSTLKIQRTQQEDSAVYLCASSFRQGINSPLHFGNGTRLTVT.

This chain joins TRBV5-4 and TRBJ1-2; D may be TRBD1 (6 bases). V dropped 1 base and J dropped 3 bases, with 13 bases sitting between them. The CDR3 has 15 amino acids. Germline V gene sequence: CDR1 SGHNT, CDR2 YYREEE (reference sequence). The CDR3 reads CASSLHTGNDYGYTF. CDR3 nucleotide sequence: TGTGCCAGCAGCTTGCATACAGGGAATGACTATGGCTACACCTTC.

This clonotype was seen once. This chain uses TRBV20-1 with TRBJ2-1, with 8 positions matching TRBD2. The CDR3 is made up of 14 amino acids. Looked up from germline, CDR1 is DFQATT and CDR2 is SNEGSKA (reference sequence). The trim removed 1 base at V and 10 bases at J, leaving 9 bases unmatched. The CDR3 region has the DNA TGCAGTGCTAGAGGACCGGGGGGGATCATCGAGCAGTTCTTC. The encoded protein is CSARGPGGIIEQFF.

The chain employs TRBV7-8 and TRBJ2-1; 9 nucleotides agree with TRBD1. V shed 5 bases and J 7 bases; nucleotides not matched to a gene: 6. The CDR3 extends over 14 amino acids. CDR1 SGHVS and CDR2 FQNEAQ come from the germline V gene. The CDR3 coding sequence is TGTGCCAGCAGCCCCGGGACAGGGCGTAATGAGCAGTTCTTC. Its translation is CASSPGTGRNEQFF.

The rearrangement links TRBV6-5 to TRBJ1-1; no firm D call. CDR3 length equals 12 residues. Germline CDR1 MNHEY, CDR2 SVGAGI. With 7 bases removed from V and 0 bases from J, the gap between germline ends came to 6 bases. CDR3 bases: TGTGCCAGCATCCAGATGAACACTGAAGCTTTCTTT. Translated: CASIQMNTEAFF.

The rearrangement uses TRBV6-1 and TRBJ2-7; D is ambiguous. This CDR3 spans 12 amino acids. Germline V gene sequence: CDR1 MNHNS, CDR2 SASEGT. Trimming removed 9 bases from V and 5 bases from J, with 14 bases in between. The CDR3 DNA is TGTGCCAGTTCTCTGGGGTACGACGAGCAGTACTTC. As protein: CASSLGYDEQYF.

The V and J genes are TRBV27 and TRBJ2-3; TRBD1 or TRBD2 may be the D gene (5 bases each). Germline values: CDR1 MNHEY, CDR2 SMNVEV (reference sequence). This CDR3 spans 17 amino acids. Deletions cut 3 bases from V and 4 bases from J, with 20 bases between. The CDR3 nucleotides read TGTGCCAGCAGTTTGGGGCCACCGGGGCCTAGATCAGATACGCAGTATTTT. Translated, it gives CASSLGPPGPRSDTQYF.

CDR3 DNA sequence: TGCGCCAGCAGCCAGTCGGGGGGCACGGTGGATCAGCCCCAGCATTTT. It translates to CASSQSGGTVDQPQHF. This chain links TRBV4-1 with TRBJ1-5; tentatively, D is TRBD1 (6 bases). The CDR3 is 16 residues long. Between the trimmed V and J ends, which lost 3 bases and 5 bases, there was a span of 17 bases. Germline V gene sequence: CDR1 MGHRA, CDR2 YSYEKL.

The genes are TRBV5-1 and TRBJ2-7; TRBD2 might be the D (5 bases). Germline CDR1 and CDR2: SGHRS and YFSETQ. V was trimmed by 5 bases and J by 6 bases, leaving 9 bases between them. CDR3 size: 11 residues. Written as DNA, the CDR3 is TGCGCCAGCAGGGTTGGGAGCGAGCAGTACTTC. Encoded protein: CASRVGSEQYF.

This rearrangement joins TRBV28 to TRBJ2-3; tentative D call: TRBD1 (6 bases). Germline loops: CDR1 MDHEN, CDR2 SYDVKM. CDR3 size: 16 residues. V lost 2 bases to trimming and J lost 0 bases, with 12 bases between them. CDR3: CASSLRGSPSTDTQYF. CDR3 nucleotides: TGTGCCAGCAGTTTAAGGGGGTCTCCTAGCACAGATACGCAGTATTTT.

V is TRBV12-3 or TRBV12-4 and J is TRBJ2-1; the D gene is possibly TRBD1 (7 bases). V lost 5 bases and J 9 bases, leaving 11 bases between the germline ends. The CDR3 sequence is 12 residues long. CDR3 coding DNA: TGTGCCAGCAGTCCAGGGGGGTTTGAGCAGTTCTTC. Its translation: CASSPGGFEQFF.

V usage is TRBV11-2 and J usage is TRBJ2-7; the D gene is possibly TRBD1 (5 bases). The V and J ends lost 1 base and 5 bases respectively, with 12 bases between them. The length of the CDR3 is 14 residues. Looked up from germline, CDR1 is SGHAT and CDR2 is FQNNGV. The CDR3, as DNA: TGTGCCAGCAGCTTAGTTCAGGGCAAGAACGAGCAGTACTTC. Encoded protein: CASSLVQGKNEQYF.

This rearrangement joins TRBV6-6 to TRBJ2-7; the match to TRBD1 covers 7 bases. The length of the CDR3 is 15 residues. Germline CDR1 is MNHNY and CDR2 is SVGAGI (reference sequence). J lost 2 bases, V lost 6 bases, and 10 bases had no gene match. The CDR3 DNA is TGTGCCAGCAGCCCAGACAGGGATCCCCCCTACGAGCAGTACTTC. It translates to CASSPDRDPPYEQYF.